Below are 17 T cell receptor beta chains sequenced from a single sample in a study of early T cells in non-severe SARS-CoV-2 infection. TCRdb redid the calling of the 5' RACE reads with MiXCR, one entry per CDR3 protein. The sample holds roughly 83,000 distinct CDR3 sequences; approximately 12% are singletons and the top ten take 4.4%. The sequenced sample was whole blood, obtained at baseline. The receptor set was obtained from an adult who was a healthcare worker with PCR-confirmed SARS-CoV-2 infection or an uninfected control (not recorded which).

This clonotype was found many times. The chain uses TRBV6-5 and TRBJ2-7, with D unresolved. Germline lookup yields CDR1 MNHEY and CDR2 SVGAGI. The CDR3 totals 15 residues. The V end lost 0 bases, the J end lost 7 bases, and 16 bases lay between the germline ends. This CDR3 is CASSYSSRVALEQYF. The DNA for the CDR3 is TGTGCCAGCAGTTACTCTTCCCGGGTCGCTTTGGAGCAGTACTTC.

The V call is TRBV6-5, the J call TRBJ1-5, with 8 positions matching TRBD1. The germline V gene has CDR1 MNHEY and CDR2 SVGAGI. This CDR3 is 13 amino acids long. Losses at the gene ends were 7 bases for V and 5 bases for J; bases not matched to a gene: 4. The CDR3 DNA reads TGTGCCAGCAATCAGGGGGCGGATCAGCCCCAGCATTTT. The encoded protein is CASNQGADQPQHF.

The chain recombines TRBV11-2 with TRBJ2-1, with TRBD2 identical over 9 bases. Losses at the gene ends were 5 bases for V and 7 bases for J; bases not matched to a gene: 18. The CDR3 length is 18 residues. Germline lookup yields CDR1 SGHAT and CDR2 FQNNGV. CDR3 sequence: CASSRPPTGTSLGNEQFF. The CDR3 DNA sequence: TGTGCCAGCAGCCGCCCCCCGACCGGGACTAGCCTCGGGAATGAGCAGTTCTTC.

This clonotype has a handful of counts. The chain employs TRBV24-1 and TRBJ2-1, with no clear D. Germline-derived CDR1 and CDR2 are KGHDR and SFDVKD. The V end was cut by 4 bases, the J end by 7 bases, with 4 bases between. This CDR3 has 11 amino acids. The CDR3 DNA reads TGTGCCACCAGTGACGTAAATGAGCAGTTCTTC. Its translation is CATSDVNEQFF.

This clonotype was detected ten times or more. The chain joins TRBV7-9 to TRBJ2-5; TRBD2 matches at 11 bases. Germline values: CDR1 SEHNR, CDR2 FQNEAQ (reference sequence). J was trimmed by 1 base and V by 3 bases; bases with no gene match: 1. This CDR3 is 15 amino acids long. The chain's CDR3 is CASSLLAGGQETQYF. The CDR3 nucleotides read TGTGCCAGCAGCTTGCTAGCGGGGGGCCAAGAGACCCAGTACTTC. Using reference TRBV7-9 and TRBJ2-5 for the parts outside the CDR3, the full variable domain is DTGVSQNPRHKITKRGQNVTFRCDPISEHNRLYWYRQTLGQGPEFLTYFQNEAQLEKSRLLSDRFSAERPKGSFSTLEIQRTEQGDSAMYLCASSLLAGGQETQYFGPGTRLLVL.

The gene calls are TRBV19 and TRBJ1-1, with D unclear. V was cut by 3 bases and J by 1 base, with 9 bases left in between. The CDR3 runs to 14 residues. CDR1 is LNHDA, CDR2 SQIVND, per germline (reference sequence). The CDR3 nucleotides are TGTGCCAGTAGTATGGTGAATAGGAACACTGAAGCTTTCTTT. Its protein is CASSMVNRNTEAFF. Full variable domain (outside the CDR3, taken from reference TRBV19 and TRBJ1-1): DGGITQSPKYLFRKEGQNVTLSCEQNLNHDAMYWYRQDPGQGLRLIYYSQIVNDFQKGDIAEGYSVSREKKESFPLTVTSAQKNPTAFYLCASSMVNRNTEAFFGQGTRLTVV.

The chain joins TRBV6-5 to TRBJ2-7, with D maybe TRBD1 (5 bases). Deletions cut 0 bases from V and 8 bases from J, with 8 bases between. CDR3 length: 12 residues. CDR1 and CDR2 from the germline V gene are MNHEY and SVGAGI. The CDR3 DNA is TGTGCCAGCAGTTACTCAGGGGATCAGCAGTACTTC. This sequence encodes CASSYSGDQQYF.

The chain carries TRBV29-1 and TRBJ1-2, with a possible D match to TRBD1 (5 bases). V was cut by 4 bases and J by 4 bases, with 10 bases left in between. This CDR3 spans 12 amino acids. Germline V CDR1 and CDR2: SQVTM, ANQGSEA. This chain's CDR3 is CSVAQGVYGYTF. The CDR3 region has the DNA TGCAGCGTTGCCCAGGGTGTCTATGGCTACACCTTC.

V and J are TRBV10-3 and TRBJ2-1; D gene unclear. V shed 8 bases and J shed 0 bases, with 5 bases lying between them. The V gene's germline CDR1 is ENHRY and CDR2 SYGVKD. The CDR3 covers 12 residues. The CDR3 bases are TGTGCCATCCAGAGCTCCTACAATGAGCAGTTCTTC. This encodes CAIQSSYNEQFF.

In this sample, this clonotype turned up a few times. This chain links TRBV11-2 with TRBJ2-1, with TRBD2 matching over 8 bases. The CDR3 runs 13 residues. V gave up 6 bases and J gave up 9 bases; unmatched junction bases: 7. The germline V gene has CDR1 SGHAT and CDR2 FQNNGV. The CDR3, as DNA: TGTGCCAGCAGAACCGGGACTAGGGTTGAGCAGTTCTTC. This sequence encodes CASRTGTRVEQFF.

This clonotype was observed a handful of times. The rearrangement joins TRBV24-1 to TRBJ2-2; no firm D call. The CDR3 has 16 amino acids. V was clipped by 0 bases and J by 3 bases, with 10 bases between them. CDR1 is KGHDR and CDR2 is SFDVKD in the germline V gene. The DNA for the CDR3 is TGTGCCACCAGTGATTTGGGCGCCTCGGACACCGGGGAGCTGTTTTTT. This encodes CATSDLGASDTGELFF.

Ten or more counts support this clonotype. The CDR3, as DNA: TGCAGCGTTGAAGGAACGGATCAAGAGACCCAGTACTTC. Translation gives CSVEGTDQETQYF. The V call is TRBV29-1, the J call TRBJ2-5; D unresolved. The CDR3 runs 13 residues. The germline V and J ends were trimmed by 1 base and 2 bases, with 8 bases remaining between them. CDR1 SQVTM and CDR2 ANQGSEA come from the germline V gene. Full variable domain (remainder filled in from reference TRBV29-1 and TRBJ2-5): SAVISQKPSRDICQRGTSLTIQCQVDSQVTMMFWYRQQPGQSLTLIATANQGSEATYESGFVIDKFPISRPNLTFSTLTVSNMSPEDSSIYLCSVEGTDQETQYFGPGTRLLVL.

There are a few counts of this clonotype. The chain joins TRBV24-1 to TRBJ2-1; 12 bases fit TRBD2. Germline-derived CDR1 and CDR2 are KGHDR and SFDVKD. With V trimmed by 4 bases and J by 9 bases, 6 bases remained unmatched. The CDR3 sequence is 15 residues long. Written as DNA, the CDR3 is TGTGCCACCAGTGAAGCTAGCGGGGGGGCTGGTGAGCAGTTCTTC. As protein: CATSEASGGAGEQFF.

This clonotype was picked up many times. CDR3 coding DNA: TGTGCCAGCCCAGGGATGTTGGGCACTGAAGCTTTCTTT. It specifies CASPGMLGTEAFF. The chain carries TRBV6-6 and TRBJ1-1; D is possibly TRBD1 (5 bases). V lost 8 bases to trimming and J lost 4 bases, with 14 bases between them. This CDR3 is built from 13 residues. Germline CDR1 MNHNY, CDR2 SVGAGI (reference sequence).

DNA of the CDR3: TGTGCCAGCAGCCTGGGATTGGGGTTCCCTGAAGCTTTCTTT. Translating it yields CASSLGLGFPEAFF. V and J are TRBV14 and TRBJ1-1; D uncertain. CDR1 and CDR2 from the germline V gene are SGHDN and FVKESK. The germline V and J ends were trimmed by 4 bases and 6 bases, with 15 bases remaining between them. The CDR3 consists of 14 residues.

Ten or more counts support this clonotype. V usage is TRBV20-1 and J usage is TRBJ2-7; 10 positions match TRBD1. There are 13 residues in the CDR3. The germline CDR1 and CDR2 sequences are DFQATT and SNEGSKA (reference sequence). The junction had 4 bases not matched to a gene; V was cut back by 3 bases and J by 5 bases. This chain's CDR3 is CSASRDRGNEQYF. CDR3 nucleotides: TGCAGTGCTAGTAGGGACAGGGGCAACGAGCAGTACTTC.

Many counts were recorded for this clonotype. This chain joins TRBV29-1 and TRBJ1-1; the match to TRBD1 covers 10 bases. The ends lost 6 bases at V and 6 bases at J; junction bases unmatched: 1. CDR1 SQVTM and CDR2 ANQGSEA come from the germline V gene. CDR3 length equals 11 residues. This CDR3 is CSVGTGAEAFF. CDR3 nucleotides: TGCAGCGTGGGGACAGGGGCTGAAGCTTTCTTT.